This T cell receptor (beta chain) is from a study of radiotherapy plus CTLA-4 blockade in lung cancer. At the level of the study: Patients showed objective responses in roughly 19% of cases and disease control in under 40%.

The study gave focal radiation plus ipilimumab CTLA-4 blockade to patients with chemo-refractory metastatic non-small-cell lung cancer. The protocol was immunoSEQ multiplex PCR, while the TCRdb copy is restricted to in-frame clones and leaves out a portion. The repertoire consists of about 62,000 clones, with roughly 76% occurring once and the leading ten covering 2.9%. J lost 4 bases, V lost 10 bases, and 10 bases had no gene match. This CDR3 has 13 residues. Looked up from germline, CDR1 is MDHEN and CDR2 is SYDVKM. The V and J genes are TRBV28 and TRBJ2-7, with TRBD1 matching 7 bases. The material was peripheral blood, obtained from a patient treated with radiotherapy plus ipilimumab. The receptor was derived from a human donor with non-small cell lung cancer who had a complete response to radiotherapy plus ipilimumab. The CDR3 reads CATLTGTNYEQYF. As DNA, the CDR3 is TGTGCCACCCTGACAGGGACGAATTACGAGCAGTACTTC. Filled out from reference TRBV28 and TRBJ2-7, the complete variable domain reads DVKVTQSSRYLVKRTGEKVFLECVQDMDHENMFWYRQDPGLGLRLIYFSYDVKMKEKGDIPEGYSVSREKKERFSLILESASTNQTSMYLCATLTGTNYEQYFGPGTRLTVT.